The rows below give T cell receptor beta chains drawn from one sample of a study of control samples from healthy donors and cancer patients. Profiled with immunoSEQ multiplex PCR; TCRdb holds only in-frame clones, not every one. The sample has 35,000 to 55,000 clones; over 65% are singletons. Source material: formalin-fixed, paraffin-embedded tissue. The receptors were gathered from a male donor with melanoma. Each CDR3 is given with its conserved first and last residue. Fields, in order: J gene, D gene, clone size, V gene, CDR3 DNA, CDR3 protein. D genes are given only for firm matches. Only some rows state a clone size, as once, few, many or a class for expanded clones.

J gene: TRBJ2-7; D gene: TRBD2; clone size: NA; V gene: TRBV15; CDR3 DNA: TGTGCCACCAGCAGGGACCGGACTAGCGGCTACGAGCAGTACTTC; CDR3 protein: CATSRDRTSGYEQYF
J gene: TRBJ2-1; D gene: NA; clone size: NA; V gene: TRBV11-3; CDR3 DNA: TGTGCCAGCAGCTCAGGCGGCTACAATGAGCAGTTCTTC; CDR3 protein: CASSSGGYNEQFF
J gene: TRBJ2-2; D gene: NA; clone size: NA; V gene: TRBV6-5; CDR3 DNA: TGTGCCAGCAGTTACTCGGGCCCGATGACCGGGGAGCTGTTTTTT; CDR3 protein: CASSYSGPMTGELFF
J gene: TRBJ1-6; D gene: NA; clone size: NA; V gene: TRBV19; CDR3 DNA: TGTGCCAGTAGTATGGATGTACGTTCGTCGAATTCACCCCTCCACTTT; CDR3 protein: CASSMDVRSSNSPLHF
J gene: TRBJ1-6; D gene: TRBD1; clone size: NA; V gene: TRBV4-1; CDR3 DNA: TGCGCCAGCAGCCCCAGGGGGCTGTATAATTCACCCCTCCACTTT; CDR3 protein: CASSPRGLYNSPLHF
J gene: TRBJ1-5; D gene: NA; clone size: few; V gene: TRBV7-8; CDR3 DNA: TGTGCCAGCAGCCCACGAAATCAGCCCCAGCATTTT; CDR3 protein: CASSPRNQPQHF
J gene: TRBJ1-1; D gene: NA; clone size: once; V gene: TRBV7-3; CDR3 DNA: TGTGCCAGCAGCCCCACCGGGGGCCTGAACACTGAAGCTTTCTTT; CDR3 protein: CASSPTGGLNTEAFF
J gene: TRBJ2-5; D gene: NA; clone size: NA; V gene: TRBV18; CDR3 DNA: TGTGCCAGCTCACCTGACCAGCAAGAGACCCAGTACTTC; CDR3 protein: CASSPDQQETQYF
J gene: TRBJ2-1; D gene: TRBD2; clone size: NA; V gene: TRBV19; CDR3 DNA: TGTGTGGGGGCTAGCGGGAGGGCTGACTACAATGAGCAGTTCTTC; CDR3 protein: CVGASGRADYNEQFF
J gene: TRBJ1-4; D gene: NA; clone size: few; V gene: TRBV14; CDR3 DNA: TGTGCCAGCAGCCAACTAGAAAAACTGTTTTTT; CDR3 protein: CASSQLEKLFF